The next 10 T cell receptor beta chains were all read from a single sample in a study of cytomegalovirus exposure and HLA in healthy donors. The PCR employed 60 Vbeta primers together with 13 Jbeta primers. Assay used: immunoSEQ multiplex PCR; TCRdb lists only in-frame clones, some missing. The table for this sample gives 95,000 to 150,000 clones. The specimen sequenced was PBMCs. The receptors originated from a man aged 25-45 years in good health and CMV-seronegative.

The chain uses TRBV29-1 and TRBJ2-1; D might be TRBD2 (6 bases). With 0 bases removed from V and 10 bases from J, the gap between germline ends came to 16 bases. Germline V gives CDR1 SQVTM, CDR2 ANQGSEA. CDR3 length: 14 amino acids. Here the CDR3 reads CSVEDPSGGKEQFF. Here the CDR3 DNA reads TGCAGCGTTGAAGATCCCAGCGGCGGGAAGGAGCAGTTCTTC.

This chain uses TRBV11-2 with TRBJ1-4, with 8 bases lining up with TRBD1. CDR3 length equals 17 residues. V was clipped by 4 bases and J by 5 bases; unmatched bases: 12. The germline gives CDR1 SGHAT, CDR2 FQNNGV. Here the CDR3 DNA reads TGTGCCAGCAGCTCCCGATTTAAGACAGGGGCAAATGAAAAACTGTTTTTT. Its protein is CASSSRFKTGANEKLFF.

Of note for this clone: The junction does not match germline at one end; this may be a read error. Other DNA sequences from this sample encode an identical CDR3 as well. The CDR3 DNA sequence: TGTGCTAGCAGTTTTGCAGGGGGCTACGAGCAGTACTTC. This encodes CASSFAGGYEQYF. The V call is TRBV7-7, the J call TRBJ2-7; 7 bases align to TRBD1. The CDR3 is made up of 13 amino acids. Germline lookup yields CDR1 SSHAT and CDR2 FNYEAQ (reference sequence).

The chain is built from TRBV28 and TRBJ1-5; tentative D call: TRBD1 (6 bases). The CDR3 has 15 amino acids. V gave up 2 bases and J gave up 7 bases, with 15 bases separating them. The germline V gene encodes CDR1 MDHEN and CDR2 SYDVKM. For the CDR3, the DNA is TGTGCCAGCAGTTTAGTGCGGGGGGCCAGCCAGCCCCAGCATTTT. Translating gives CASSLVRGASQPQHF. Variable domain in full (rest from reference TRBV28 and TRBJ1-5): DVKVTQSSRYLVKRTGEKVFLECVQDMDHENMFWYRQDPGLGLRLIYFSYDVKMKEKGDIPEGYSVSREKKERFSLILESASTNQTSMYLCASSLVRGASQPQHFGDGTRLSIL.

The chain links TRBV4-1 to TRBJ2-2; 7 bases map to TRBD1. CDR1 and CDR2 from the germline V gene are MGHRA and YSYEKL. The CDR3 is 15 residues long. V was pared by 1 base and J by 7 bases, with 6 bases of the junction left unmatched. CDR3 in DNA: TGCGCCAGCAGCCAAGTTGAGGGGGCGGGCGGGGAGCTGTTTTTT. This codes for CASSQVEGAGGELFF.

The rearrangement links TRBV9 to TRBJ1-2; D is uncertain. The CDR3 covers 14 residues. With 3 bases removed from V and 8 bases from J, the gap between germline ends came to 17 bases. Looked up from germline, CDR1 is SGDLS and CDR2 is YYNGEE. The CDR3: CASSGDPRSRGYTF. Written as DNA, the CDR3 is TGTGCCAGCAGCGGCGATCCTCGAAGTAGAGGCTACACCTTC.

This chain connects TRBV28 to TRBJ2-7; D gene uncertain. This CDR3 region has 12 residues. Germline values: CDR1 MDHEN, CDR2 SYDVKM. V dropped 4 bases and J dropped 5 bases, with 9 bases sitting between them. CDR3 nucleotides: TGTGCCAGCAGTTCCTACCGGGACGAGCAGTACTTC. It translates to CASSSYRDEQYF.

V gene TRBV5-1 combines with J gene TRBJ1-6; D not certain. The CDR3 contains 18 residues. CDR1 is SGHRS, CDR2 YFSETQ, per germline. Between the trimmed V and J ends, which lost 3 bases and 0 bases, there was a span of 16 bases. Written as DNA, the CDR3 is TGCGCCAGCAGCTCACCCCACGGACTCAGCTCCTATAATTCACCCCTCCACTTT. Translation gives CASSSPHGLSSYNSPLHF. Drawing the rest from reference TRBV5-1 and TRBJ1-6, the complete variable domain is KAGVTQTPRYLIKTRGQQVTLSCSPISGHRSVSWYQQTPGQGLQFLFEYFSETQRNKGNFPGRFSGRQFSNSRSEMNVSTLELGDSALYLCASSSPHGLSSYNSPLHFGNGTRLTVT.

The gene calls are TRBV6-5 and TRBJ2-5, with 10 bases that match TRBD1. The assigned J gene may be wrong: the sequence end matches TRBJ2-7 better. This CDR3 comprises 15 residues. Germline V gene sequence: CDR1 MNHEY, CDR2 SVGAGI. The CDR3 DNA follows: TGTGCCAGCAGTCCCCGGGACAGGGGCTTGAACGAGCAGTACTTC. It is translated as CASSPRDRGLNEQYF.

V and J are TRBV5-4 and TRBJ2-2; D unclear. V lost 0 bases and J 6 bases, leaving 9 bases between the germline ends. This CDR3 has 14 residues. Germline V lookup: CDR1 SGHNT, CDR2 YYREEE (reference sequence). DNA of the CDR3: TGTGCCAGCAGCTTGGGGCTAGTCCCCGGGGAGCTGTTTTTT. Protein: CASSLGLVPGELFF.